Below, 10 T cell receptor beta chains from the same sample are listed, as sequenced in a study of T cell repertoires in ileal Crohn's disease. Time point here: neoterminal ileum biopsy at postoperative endoscopy, about 6 months after surgery. The protocol was immunoSEQ multiplex PCR, while the TCRdb copy is restricted to in-frame clones and leaves out a portion. The data hold fewer than 15,000 clones, with approximately 80% observed a single time. The sample was ileal tissue. All receptors derive from an adult with Crohn's disease.

V usage is TRBV7-9 and J usage is TRBJ1-2; 8 nucleotides line up with TRBD1. V trimming: 1 base; J trimming: 4 bases; junction bases outside the gene matches: 2. Germline V gives CDR1 SEHNR, CDR2 FQNEAQ (reference sequence). CDR3 length: 14 residues. As DNA, the CDR3 is TGTGCCAGCAGCTTAGGGACAGGGATCTATGGCTACACCTTC. This encodes CASSLGTGIYGYTF.

The genes are TRBV28 and TRBJ2-5, with unresolved D. The CDR3 covers 12 residues. Trimming took 5 bases from V and 3 from J, leaving 7 bases between them. CDR1 MDHEN and CDR2 SYDVKM come from the germline V gene. Written as DNA, the CDR3 is TGTGCCAGCAGTGCAGGAAAAGAGACCCAGTACTTC. It specifies CASSAGKETQYF.

V gene TRBV27 combines with J gene TRBJ1-1, with D possibly TRBD1 on 5 matching bases. Germline CDR1 reads MNHEY; CDR2 reads SMNVEV (reference sequence). This CDR3 has 14 amino acids. Deletions cut 4 bases from V and 2 bases from J, with 11 bases between. The DNA of the CDR3 is TGTGCCAGCAGTTCGGGACCGAGAAACACTGAAGCTTTCTTT. Protein: CASSSGPRNTEAFF.

The rearrangement uses TRBV4-3 and TRBJ2-3; D remains unclear. CDR1 is LGHNA and CDR2 is YSLEER in the germline V gene. The CDR3 extends over 15 amino acids. Between the trimmed V and J ends, which lost 4 bases and 2 bases, there was a span of 13 bases. The CDR3 DNA is TGCGCCAGCAGCCTTAGACACCTCCCCACAGATACGCAGTATTTT. It is translated as CASSLRHLPTDTQYF.

The gene calls are TRBV5-1 and TRBJ2-2, with 9 nucleotides matching TRBD1. The junction had 4 bases not matched to a gene; V was cut back by 0 bases and J by 7 bases. Germline CDR1 and CDR2: SGHRS and YFSETQ. This CDR3 is built from 15 residues. The CDR3 protein is CASSLAQGAIGELFF. Here the CDR3 DNA reads TGCGCCAGCAGCTTGGCACAGGGGGCTATCGGGGAGCTGTTTTTT.

The rearrangement links TRBV27 to TRBJ2-7, with 13 bases fitting TRBD2. The V gene end was trimmed by 5 bases and the J gene end by 3 bases; junction bases not matched to a gene: 7. The germline V gene has CDR1 MNHEY and CDR2 SMNVEV (reference sequence). This CDR3 comprises 16 residues. The CDR3 region has the DNA TGTGCCAGCAGTCCCGGACGACTAGCGGGAGGCTACGAGCAGTACTTC. Protein sequence: CASSPGRLAGGYEQYF.

The V gene is TRBV27, the J gene TRBJ1-1; D ambiguous. V lost 2 bases and J lost 1, with 5 bases in between. CDR1 and CDR2 from the germline V gene are MNHEY and SMNVEV (reference sequence). This CDR3 spans 13 amino acids. CDR3 loop: CASSLLRNTEAFF. In DNA, the CDR3 is TGTGCCAGCAGTTTACTCAGGAACACTGAAGCTTTCTTT.

V and J are TRBV21-1 and TRBJ1-5. TRBV21-1 is deemed a pseudogene. The CDR3 is 16 amino acids. CDR3 amino acids: CARDSGETDSNQPQHF. Here the CDR3 DNA reads TGTGCCAGAGACTCCGGGGAGACAGATAGCAATCAGCCCCAGCATTTT.

J is TRBJ1-5 and V is TRBV19, with D unclear. Trimming pared 5 bases from V and 0 bases from J, leaving 17 bases between. This CDR3 contains 17 residues. CDR1 LNHDA and CDR2 SQIVND come from the germline V gene (reference sequence). The CDR3, as DNA: TGTGCCAGTAGTGTCCCCGATCCGGGATATAGCAATCAGCCCCAGCATTTT. This encodes CASSVPDPGYSNQPQHF.

This chain joins TRBV10-3 and TRBJ2-2, with D unresolved. Per the germline V gene, CDR1 is ENHRY and CDR2 is SYGVKD. This CDR3 is built from 13 residues. V lost 8 bases to trimming and J lost 6 bases, with 13 bases between them. The CDR3 DNA follows: TGTGCCATCGGATCGCGATTCGCCGGGGAGCTGTTTTTT. Translated, it gives CAIGSRFAGELFF.